This TCR beta chain was observed in a study of PD-1 blockade in classical Hodgkin lymphoma. General study findings and limits: With CD4+ cells, TCR diversity rose significantly by C4D1, but not with CD8+ cells. Nivolumab starters within 1 year of ASCT were excluded.

Every single patient, without exception, relapsed after autologous stem cell transplantation, and brentuximab vedotin exposure varied. In the case of this clone: Its antigen is still unknown.

Trimming took 10 bases from V and 0 from J, leaving 10 bases between them. The length of the CDR3 is 13 residues. The germline V gene has CDR1 MNHEY and CDR2 SVGAGI. This table comes from immunoSEQ multiplex PCR, and its TCRdb copy is limited to in-frame clones, with some not included. The sample carries around 40,000 clones, 78% recorded once. The sample here was peripheral blood mononuclear cells (PBMCs), taken at baseline. The source of this sequence is a human donor with classical Hodgkin lymphoma. The chain is built from TRBV6-5 and TRBJ1-5; D gene unclear. The CDR3 sequence: CATREGSNQPQHF. CDR3 nucleotides: TGTGCCACCCGGGAGGGTAGCAATCAGCCCCAGCATTTT.